The clone carrying this T cell receptor (beta chain) came up many times. This entry comes from a study of human T cells and chemical hapten exposure. CDR1 and CDR2 from the germline V gene are MNHEY and SMNVEV (reference sequence). Trimming pared 6 bases from V and 0 bases from J, leaving 11 bases between. The CDR3 is 15 residues long. Time point denoted: patch test 3, about 24 weeks after DPC sensitization. Indicated treatment: therapeutic diphenylcyclopropenone sensitization with weekly scalp DPC. Donors, patients with alopecia ranging from 18 to 70 years old and judged suitable for DPC, provided samples. Each CDR3 protein is one row after TCRdb ran MiXCR on the RACE reads. Among 25,000 to 35,000 distinct CDR3 sequences listed, about 5% were seen once.

The TCR sequence derives from a man aged 25 to 45 with alopecia areata. Some clones in this sample may be carry-over from other donors' samples. The chain couples TRBV27 to TRBJ2-2; a weak D match, TRBD2 (6 bases). This material consisted of whole blood, taken in connection with sensitization to the hapten diphenylcyclopropenone (DPC). The CDR3 reads CASRSGSSNTGELFF. CDR3 nucleotides: TGTGCCAGCAGAAGCGGGTCCTCGAACACCGGGGAGCTGTTTTTT.